Presented here are 22 T cell receptor beta chains from one specimen sequenced in a study of blood T cell repertoires in COVID-19. Assay: immunoSEQ multiplex PCR; the TCRdb copy retains only in-frame clones and omits some. The sample records 250,000 to 300,000 clones, about 90% being singletons. The specimen was PBMCs or T cells enriched from blood (not recorded which). The receptors were sampled from a human donor in a cohort exposed to, infected with or recovered from COVID-19 (not recorded which). The donor label of this sample is uncertain.

The rearrangement joins TRBV10-2 to TRBJ2-1; TRBD2 might be the D (5 bases). Germline lookup yields CDR1 WSHSY and CDR2 SAAADI. This CDR3 has 14 amino acids. V gave up 3 bases and J gave up 4 bases, with 10 bases separating them. CDR3 loop: CASSEIAMYNEQFF. The CDR3 DNA reads TGCGCCAGCAGTGAAATAGCGATGTACAATGAGCAGTTCTTC.

The chain is built from TRBV29-1 and TRBJ1-5; a possible D gene is TRBD1 (6 bases). The V end lost 4 bases, the J end lost 5 bases, and 12 bases lay between the germline ends. From germline, CDR1 is SQVTM and CDR2 ANQGSEA. The CDR3 extends over 13 amino acids. The CDR3 reads CSVAGGADQPQHF. Written as DNA, the CDR3 is TGCAGCGTTGCGGGGGGCGCGGATCAGCCCCAGCATTTT.

V is TRBV18 and J is TRBJ2-1; TRBD2 matches 14 bases. In germline, CDR1 is KGHSH, CDR2 LQKENI. There are 18 residues in the CDR3. V trimming: 4 bases; J trimming: 4 bases; junction bases outside the gene matches: 9. As DNA, the CDR3 is TGTGCCAGCTCACGACCCGGGACTAGCGGGGGAAAGTACAATGAGCAGTTCTTC. Its translation is CASSRPGTSGGKYNEQFF.

This clone occurred once. The chain carries TRBV5-4 and TRBJ1-1; D is ambiguous. The V end was cut by 4 bases, the J end by 3 bases, with 25 bases between. The CDR3 loop spans 18 amino acids. Germline V gives CDR1 SGHNT, CDR2 YYREEE (reference sequence). The CDR3 coding sequence is TGTGCCAGCAGCCTAAAGTTAAGATCCGAGATTCCTTACACTGAAGCTTTCTTT. Encoded protein: CASSLKLRSEIPYTEAFF.

The genes are TRBV27 and TRBJ2-2, with a tentative D call TRBD1 (6 bases). This CDR3 is 14 amino acids long. With 7 bases removed from V and 3 bases from J, the gap between germline ends came to 12 bases. Germline V gives CDR1 MNHEY, CDR2 SMNVEV (reference sequence). The CDR3 sequence is CASTSGAHTGELFF. As DNA, the CDR3 is TGTGCCAGCACCTCAGGGGCACACACCGGGGAGCTGTTTTTT.

The chain joins TRBV21-1 to TRBJ1-5. TRBV21-1 is a pseudogene. The CDR3 spans 16 residues. Written as DNA, the CDR3 is TGTGCCAGCAGCAAAGAAGGTGTGCAGGAGGATCAGCCCCAGCATTTT. Its translation: CASSKEGVQEDQPQHF.

CDR3: CASSTRTGTGGYTF. In DNA form, the CDR3 reads TGTGCCAGCAGTACCCGTACAGGGACAGGCGGCTACACCTTC. The gene calls are TRBV6-5 and TRBJ1-2; 8 positions match TRBD1. Unmatched junction bases numbered 10, after V lost 5 bases and J lost 8 bases. Germline CDR1 is MNHEY and CDR2 is SVGAGI. CDR3 size: 14 residues.

J is TRBJ1-1 and V is TRBV30; no firm D call. The CDR3 loop spans 12 amino acids. V lost 3 bases and J 2 bases, leaving 7 bases between the germline ends. Germline CDR1 reads GTSNPN; CDR2 reads SVGIG (reference sequence). The CDR3 is CAWSPFNTEAFF. CDR3 sequence (DNA): TGTGCCTGGAGCCCGTTCAACACTGAAGCTTTCTTT.

J is TRBJ2-3 and V is TRBV11-1, with a tentative D call TRBD2 (5 bases). Germline V lookup: CDR1 SGHAT, CDR2 FQDESV (reference sequence). The CDR3 runs 15 residues. V shed 3 bases and J shed 0 bases, with 10 bases lying between them. CDR3 sequence: CASSFRRTSTDTQYF. DNA for the CDR3: TGTGCCAGCAGCTTCCGAAGGACTAGCACAGATACGCAGTATTTT.

This chain links TRBV5-1 with TRBJ1-1; possible D gene TRBD1, 5 bases. The ends were cut back, 0 bases at V and 4 bases at J, with 10 bases in the middle. This CDR3 has 14 residues. The germline CDR1 and CDR2 sequences are SGHRS and YFSETQ. CDR3 protein: CASSLEDGGTEAFF. In nucleotides, the CDR3 is TGCGCCAGCAGCTTGGAGGACGGGGGCACTGAAGCTTTCTTT.

This chain links TRBV5-1 with TRBJ2-7; D gene ambiguous. The CDR3 spans 13 residues. V shed 0 bases and J shed 4 bases, with 8 bases lying between them. Per germline, CDR1 SGHRS and CDR2 YFSETQ. The DNA of the CDR3 is TGCGCCAGCAGCTTGGCAGACGGGTACGAGCAGTACTTC. Amino acids: CASSLADGYEQYF. Full variable domain (missing parts from reference TRBV5-1 and TRBJ2-7): KAGVTQTPRYLIKTRGQQVTLSCSPISGHRSVSWYQQTPGQGLQFLFEYFSETQRNKGNFPGRFSGRQFSNSRSEMNVSTLELGDSALYLCASSLADGYEQYFGPGTRLTVT.

The gene calls are TRBV20-1 and TRBJ2-7; TRBD2 is a possible D gene (6 bases). Trimming took off 6 bases at V and 3 bases at J, with 9 bases between the two ends. This CDR3 contains 11 residues. Germline lookup yields CDR1 DFQATT and CDR2 SNEGSKA (reference sequence). CDR3 protein: CSALGGYEQYF. As DNA, the CDR3 is TGCAGTGCCCTCGGGGGCTACGAGCAGTACTTC.

The table lists this clone with a count of one. The chain combines TRBV30 with TRBJ1-3; 10 bases line up with TRBD1. The V segment lost 3 bases and the J segment 8 bases; nucleotides outside the gene matches: 10. CDR3 size: 15 residues. The V gene's germline CDR1 is GTSNPN and CDR2 SVGIG (reference sequence). CDR3 protein: CAWSAGTGEEDTIYF. CDR3 nucleotide sequence: TGTGCCTGGAGCGCCGGGACAGGGGAAGAGGACACCATATATTTT.

This clone was counted a single time. The chain combines TRBV2 with TRBJ1-1, with TRBD1 matching over 9 bases. CDR3 size: 16 residues. The ends lost 6 bases at V and 7 bases at J; junction bases unmatched: 15. The germline V gene encodes CDR1 SNHLY and CDR2 FYNNEI. The CDR3 sequence is CASSATPGQGRREAFF. CDR3 DNA: TGTGCCAGCAGCGCCACCCCGGGACAGGGAAGACGTGAAGCTTTCTTT.

This clone showed up just once. At one end the junction does not follow the germline gene, possibly because of a read error. The chain joins TRBV2 to TRBJ1-1, with D hard to call. The CDR3 totals 11 residues. Germline V CDR1 and CDR2: SNHLY, FYNNEI. In nucleotides, the CDR3 is TGTGCCAGCAGGGAAGGGTCGGTAGCTTTCTTT. This codes for CASREGSVAFF.

This chain uses TRBV7-9 with TRBJ1-1, with TRBD1 matching over 9 bases. Germline CDR1 SEHNR, CDR2 FQNEAQ (reference sequence). V was pared by 6 bases and J by 4 bases, with 9 bases of the junction left unmatched. The CDR3 loop spans 15 amino acids. The CDR3 region is CASSEQGAGGTEAFF. DNA for the CDR3: TGTGCCAGCAGTGAACAGGGGGCAGGCGGCACTGAAGCTTTCTTT.

This chain connects TRBV19 to TRBJ1-1, with D unclear. Germline V gives CDR1 LNHDA, CDR2 SQIVND (reference sequence). V dropped 4 bases and J dropped 3 bases, with 9 bases sitting between them. The CDR3 contains 13 residues. CDR3 sequence: CASSTLPHTEAFF. The CDR3 bases are TGTGCCAGTAGTACCCTCCCCCACACTGAAGCTTTCTTT. The whole variable domain, filled in from reference TRBV19 and TRBJ1-1, reads DGGITQSPKYLFRKEGQNVTLSCEQNLNHDAMYWYRQDPGQGLRLIYYSQIVNDFQKGDIAEGYSVSREKKESFPLTVTSAQKNPTAFYLCASSTLPHTEAFFGQGTRLTVV.

This clone appeared once. The chain uses TRBV5-1 and TRBJ2-7; no definite D call. V was shortened by 0 bases and J by 5 bases, with 18 bases between the two germline ends. This CDR3 spans 16 amino acids. CDR1 and CDR2 (germline): SGHRS, YFSETQ. CDR3 amino acids: CASSLESAPPNNEQYF. Here the CDR3 DNA reads TGCGCCAGCAGCTTGGAGTCCGCCCCTCCCAACAACGAGCAGTACTTC. The full variable domain, its missing parts supplied by reference TRBV5-1 and TRBJ2-7, is KAGVTQTPRYLIKTRGQQVTLSCSPISGHRSVSWYQQTPGQGLQFLFEYFSETQRNKGNFPGRFSGRQFSNSRSEMNVSTLELGDSALYLCASSLESAPPNNEQYFGPGTRLTVT.

J is TRBJ2-7 and V is TRBV3-1 (or the pseudogene TRBV3-2); 9 nucleotides align to TRBD1. Germline V gene lookup returns CDR1 LGHDT and CDR2 YNNKEL (reference sequence). The CDR3 has 15 residues. Germline trimming cut 5 bases from V and 4 bases from J; bases unmatched to any gene: 9. The DNA of the CDR3 is TGTGCCAGCAGCTCCCCGGGACAGGGTTGGTACGAGCAGTACTTC. Its translation: CASSSPGQGWYEQYF.

This chain links TRBV7-3 with TRBJ2-1; 9 positions match TRBD2. This CDR3 comprises 15 residues. Per the germline V gene, CDR1 is SGHTA and CDR2 is FQGTGA. V lost 5 bases and J lost 4; bases outside the gene matches: 6. The chain's CDR3 is CASSQGLARYNEQFF. DNA of the CDR3: TGTGCCAGCAGCCAGGGACTAGCCCGATACAATGAGCAGTTCTTC.

The J gene is TRBJ2-3, the V gene TRBV5-5; TRBD1 matches 7 bases. J was trimmed by 6 bases and V by 4 bases; bases with no gene match: 8. The CDR3 extends over 14 amino acids. Per germline, CDR1 SGHKS and CDR2 YYEKEE (reference sequence). The CDR3 sequence: CASSPPTGVDTQYF. For the CDR3, the DNA is TGTGCCAGCAGCCCTCCCACAGGGGTGGATACGCAGTATTTT.

The genes are TRBV6-5 and TRBJ2-7, with 8 nucleotides matching TRBD1. This CDR3 comprises 13 residues. The V segment lost 7 bases and the J segment 7 bases; nucleotides outside the gene matches: 9. Germline V gives CDR1 MNHEY, CDR2 SVGAGI. As DNA, the CDR3 is TGTGCCAGCATCGACAGGGGTAATTATGAGCAGTACTTC. Translated: CASIDRGNYEQYF.